This T cell receptor beta chain was sequenced during a study of blood T cell repertoires in COVID-19. Individuals drawn from 24 US areas were about 18 to 95 years old. Symptom resolution, clearance, or two negative PCRs marked the recovered donors of Cohort 3. Data came from immunoSEQ multiplex PCR; TCRdb stores just in-frame clones and leaves some out. Among about 300,000 clones listed, 80% to 90% were seen once. This CDR3 comprises 16 residues. Trimming pared 5 bases from V and 0 bases from J, leaving 16 bases between. The germline V gene encodes CDR1 SGHTA and CDR2 FQGNSA. Sequencing input: PBMCs or T cells enriched from blood (not recorded which). The rearrangement joins TRBV7-2 to TRBJ1-2; D is possibly TRBD1 (6 bases). The clonotype comes from a man in his thirties or forties who had recovered from COVID-19. The CDR3 DNA reads TGTGCCAGCAGCCACCGGACAGCCCTGGCTAACTATGGCTACACCTTC. Translation gives CASSHRTALANYGYTF.